This TCR beta chain was identified during a study of cytomegalovirus exposure and HLA in healthy donors (dated by TCRdb to between 2016 and 2019). Study-wide context: In an earlier analysis of some 610 of the donors, 276 Gb of sequence data and 90 million to 120 million unique TCR beta sequences from 180 million or so T cells were reported. All discovery cohort repertoires had been generated using a single sequencing platform. A later analysis re-analyzed previously published TCR beta repertoires from roughly 600 donors and added high-resolution HLA genotyping to study TCR occurrence patterns. A handful of DR-DQ haplotypes were handled as single units for association and clustering because linkage in the cohort was strong. The T cell repertoires of several hundred subjects were profiled by immunosequencing and related to cytomegalovirus serostatus. A separate validation cohort of approximately 130 different subjects was used in addition to the roughly 670-subject first cohort. The aim of the study was to test whether cataloging public T cell receptors could identify signatures of past pathogen exposure. Class I and class II HLA loci were covered by the typing at four-digit resolution. Typing coverage differed by locus: A, B, C, DRB1 and DQB1 were typed in about 620-630 donors, DQA1 in approximately 520, DPA1 in 600 to 610, and DPB1 in 450 to 490. Genome-wide SNP genotypes for about 65% of the roughly 670 donors were used in a later genetic analysis, which treated that subset as a discovery cohort. Donor age, sex, ethnicity and CMV serostatus were collected together with the repertoire data. High-throughput TCR immunosequencing, statistical association of individual TCRs with disease status, and machine learning were combined to predict cytomegalovirus infection status. Of the approximately 400 genotyped donors, more than 75% were placed in the genetic ancestry cluster associated with self-reported Caucasian donors. Among 300 to 500 genotyped donors of the cohort, an average of around 220,000 unique TCR beta nucleotide sequences was sequenced per donor, of which roughly 17% were non-productive. An earlier analysis of approximately 640 of the donors applied high-throughput TCR beta sequencing to assess whether each TCR beta V gene segment acted as functional or pseudogenic. Roughly 300 gigabases of sequencing data and tens of millions of unique TCR sequences made up an early release that covered approximately 650 HLA-typed donors. Rather than drawing on any new phenotypic data, the later analysis identified candidate immune exposures from TCR beta sequences and the way those sequences occurred across donors.

Turning to this clone: The antigen it binds to is not known. Nothing much larger sits one base from this clone, and base qualities are not available.

In total, approximately 690 healthy bone marrow donors made up the cohort. At the time of sampling, every cohort member was nominally healthy, though immune exposures that went unrecorded were likely present. The donor tested CMV seronegative and was one of the 352 seronegative cohort members. Every donor gave a peripheral blood sample, and the peripheral blood mononuclear cells from that sample were used for TCR beta sequencing. Genomic DNA was extracted from the blood cell samples with the Qiagen DNeasy Blood Extraction Kit. Receptors were amplified or captured by the immunoSEQ multiplex PCR assay. The multiplex PCR relied on a mix of 60 forward primers for TCR Vbeta segments and 13 reverse primers for TCR Jbeta segments. The CDR3 region of rearranged TCR beta genes was amplified from genomic DNA by a multiplex PCR assay. The Illumina HiSeq System was used to sequence the amplified TCR beta libraries as 87-base-pair reads. Turning to the authors' computational methods: A later analysis tallied 75 million to 95 million unique TCR beta chains across the 660 or so repertoires, and about 10 million of those chains were shared by two or more donors. Raw reads were error-corrected and collapsed into unique sequences with a nearest-neighbor algorithm that merged closely related sequences to remove PCR and sequencing errors. V, D and J gene segments were assigned by aligning CDR3 sequences to IMGT reference sequences. For a sequence to be retained, at least a six-nucleotide match to both a V gene segment and a J gene segment was required. A rearrangement counted as productive if the CDR3 had no stop codons and remained in frame with V and J, and every other rearrangement counted as non-productive. CDR3 was defined according to IMGT convention as the region running from the second conserved V-encoded cysteine to the conserved J-encoded phenylalanine. Sequences without an unambiguous match to a single V gene segment were excluded from the earlier analysis of about 640 of the donors. In an earlier analysis of several hundred of the donors, V segments were called functional above 56.7% productive rearrangements and were called segregating when the between-donor standard deviation exceeded 5%. A statistical classification framework was built to diagnose cytomegalovirus status from the catalog of TCR beta chain sequences. In a later analysis, V and J genes were assigned by comparing TCR nucleotide sequences against IMGT/GENE-DB human TR gene sequences. The TCRdist pipeline was used in a later analysis to assign CDR3 sequences and most-parsimonious VDJ recombination scenarios. In a later analysis, each TCR beta chain was defined by its CDR3 amino acid sequence together with its V-gene family, and reads lacking a unique V-gene family were excluded. In a later analysis, several hundred highly shared, low-generation-probability nucleotide sequences were removed to address suspected cross-contamination and a sequencing artifact. For each public chain, a later analysis derived a clonal expansion index from normalized ranks of inferred template counts within each repertoire. Generation probabilities in a later analysis came from a VDJ recombination model fitted to out-of-frame rearrangements, and those results were checked against IGoR. In a later analysis, hypergeometric tests were used to score TCR-TCR, TCR-HLA and TCR-CMV co-occurrence, with a repertoire-size bias correction applied to TCR pairs. In a later analysis, false discovery rates were estimated by permuting HLA or CMV assignments 20 times. In a later analysis, co-occurring TCRs were grouped using DBSCAN, and TCRdist sequence similarity was added for clustering within HLA-allele-positive subsets. Repertoires with fewer than 30,000 or more than 120,000 public chains were left out of co-occurrence clustering, as were a handful of repertoires with anomalous nucleotide sharing. This is the immuneACCESS table as TCRdb keeps it, with only in-frame sequences that have V and J called. A part of the clones is gone; compared with another copy, unresolved V genes explain less than half, and the rest is unexplained. V and J calls and clone size are as listed in that table; D and trimming were resolved from the DNA. Present in this sample are 230,000 or so clones, about nine tenths of which were seen just once. The top ten clones comprise 1.7% of the sample.

The germline V gene gives CDR1 as SGDLS and CDR2 as YYNGEE. Including cysteine and phenylalanine, the CDR3 has 15 amino acids. The entry retains the CDR3 DNA only, 45 bases that are in frame from base 1. V gives up 0 bases and J gives up 8 bases, and the segment between their germline ends measures 14 bases. Study-level results and caveats: Compared with equally common non-associated chains, HLA-associated TCR beta chains in a later analysis were more clonally expanded and had lower generation probabilities. According to a later analysis, TCR association rates differed among HLA loci, with DRB1 alleles showing the most associated TCRs and HLA-C alleles showing the fewest. A cluster of highly shared sequence variants was judged likely to represent a technical artifact of the sequencing pipeline. In both the original and validation cohorts, the classifier was reported to diagnose cytomegalovirus status with high specificity and sensitivity. In an earlier analysis of approximately 590 of the donors, most TCR beta V segments appeared in productive rearrangements about 87% or about 30% of the time, broadly matching IMGT annotations. The only immune exposure information available for the cohort was CMV serostatus. While some public TCRs were present in many individuals, most TCR sequences turned up only very rarely across donors. In vitro tests confirmed that three of the cytomegalovirus-associated TCR beta chains recognize cytomegalovirus antigens. Some IMGT-functional V segments, including TRBV6-2 and TRBV6-3, could not be distinguished by the 87-base-pair reads and were therefore excluded. Roughly uniform sequencing depth across donors was assumed in presence/absence analyses, although this assumption may not hold. A further reported finding was that TCR beta sequences accurately predicted the HLA-A and HLA-B alleles for most subjects in the first cohort. Linkage disequilibrium might explain the correlated functional status among segregating V segments, but an unknown experimental factor could not be ruled out. In a later analysis, several top co-occurrence clusters were reported to appear linked to parvovirus B19, influenza, CMV and Epstein-Barr virus. A total of fewer than 200 TCR beta chains were listed by the study as associated with cytomegalovirus. A later analysis found that most CMV-associated TCR beta chains appeared HLA-restricted, with HLA associations seemingly driven largely by CMV exposure. In this cohort, only TCR beta chains were sequenced, and detectable features were limited by the absence of alpha or paired-chain data. Because counts were too low, about 17 rarely observed V segments, including chromosome 9 orphons, were excluded from the earlier analysis of some 590 of the donors. A later analysis associated about 16,000 TCR beta sequences with specific HLA alleles at a false discovery rate of 0.05. HLA typing was unavailable for some donors at each locus, so association tests used only the typed subset. V-gene and J-gene trimming of TCR beta chains was associated with a missense DCLRE1C variant in a later genetic analysis, and the association was replicated in an independent cohort. According to a later genetic analysis, donors in an Asian-associated ancestry cluster had fewer N-insertions in productive TCRs than the roughly 700-donor mean. Assigning TCR associations to individual alleles was difficult when HLA alleles, especially DR and DQ, strongly co-occurred. The authors suggested that the approach could potentially be extended to other disease states and immunological phenotypes.

Sequencing input: PBMCs. The sequence is built from TRBV9 and TRBJ1-4; too little of a D gene remains to name it. This receptor was taken from a girl aged 2-10 years in good health and CMV-seronegative. CDR3 protein: CASSVAPVGDEKLFF. The DNA sequence reads TGTGCCAGCAGCGTAGCTCCAGTCGGAGACGAAAAACTGTTTTTT.